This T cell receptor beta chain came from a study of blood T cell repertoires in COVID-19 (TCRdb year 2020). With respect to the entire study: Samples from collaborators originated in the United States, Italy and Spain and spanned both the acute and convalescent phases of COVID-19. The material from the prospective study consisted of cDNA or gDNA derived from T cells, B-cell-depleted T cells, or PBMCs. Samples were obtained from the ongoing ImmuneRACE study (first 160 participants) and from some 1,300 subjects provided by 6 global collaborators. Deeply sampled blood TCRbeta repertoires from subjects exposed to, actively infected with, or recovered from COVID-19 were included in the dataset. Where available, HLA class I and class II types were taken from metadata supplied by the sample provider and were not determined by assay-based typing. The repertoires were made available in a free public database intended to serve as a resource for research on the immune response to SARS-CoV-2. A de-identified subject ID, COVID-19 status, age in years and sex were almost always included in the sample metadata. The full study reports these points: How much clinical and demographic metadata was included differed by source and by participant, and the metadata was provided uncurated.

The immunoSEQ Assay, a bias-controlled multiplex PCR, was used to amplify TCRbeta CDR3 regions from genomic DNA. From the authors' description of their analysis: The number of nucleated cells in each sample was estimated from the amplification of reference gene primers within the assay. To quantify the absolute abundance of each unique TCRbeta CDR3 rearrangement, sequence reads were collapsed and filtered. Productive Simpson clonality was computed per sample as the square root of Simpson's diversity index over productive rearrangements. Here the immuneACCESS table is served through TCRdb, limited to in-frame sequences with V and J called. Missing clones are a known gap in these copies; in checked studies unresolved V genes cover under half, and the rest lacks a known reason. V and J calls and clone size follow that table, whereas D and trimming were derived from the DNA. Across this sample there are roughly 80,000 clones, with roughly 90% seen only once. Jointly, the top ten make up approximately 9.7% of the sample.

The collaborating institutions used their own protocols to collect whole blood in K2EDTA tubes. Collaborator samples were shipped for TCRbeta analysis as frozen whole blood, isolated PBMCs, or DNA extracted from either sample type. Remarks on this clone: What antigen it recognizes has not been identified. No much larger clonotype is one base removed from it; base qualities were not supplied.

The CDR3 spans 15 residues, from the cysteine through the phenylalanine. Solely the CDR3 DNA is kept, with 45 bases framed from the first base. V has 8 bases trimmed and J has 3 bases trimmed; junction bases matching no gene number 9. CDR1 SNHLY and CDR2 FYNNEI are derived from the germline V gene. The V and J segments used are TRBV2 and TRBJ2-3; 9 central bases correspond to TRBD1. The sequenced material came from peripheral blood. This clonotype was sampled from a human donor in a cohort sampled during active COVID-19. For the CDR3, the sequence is CASGPGTGRTDTQYF. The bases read TGTGCCAGCGGACCGGGGACAGGGAGGACAGATACGCAGTATTTT.